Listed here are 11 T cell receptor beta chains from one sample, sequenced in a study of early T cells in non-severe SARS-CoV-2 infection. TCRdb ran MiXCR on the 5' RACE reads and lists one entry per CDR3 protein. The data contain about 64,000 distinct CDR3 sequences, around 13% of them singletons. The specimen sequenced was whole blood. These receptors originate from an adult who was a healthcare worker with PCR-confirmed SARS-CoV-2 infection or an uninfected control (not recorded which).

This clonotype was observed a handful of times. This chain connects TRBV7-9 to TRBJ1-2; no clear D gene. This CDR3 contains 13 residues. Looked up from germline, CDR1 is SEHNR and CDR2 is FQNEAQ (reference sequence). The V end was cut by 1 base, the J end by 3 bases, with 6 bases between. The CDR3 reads CASSLEVHYGYTF. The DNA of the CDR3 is TGTGCCAGCAGCTTAGAAGTGCACTATGGCTACACCTTC. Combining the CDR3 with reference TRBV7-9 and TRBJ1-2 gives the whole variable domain DTGVSQNPRHKITKRGQNVTFRCDPISEHNRLYWYRQTLGQGPEFLTYFQNEAQLEKSRLLSDRFSAERPKGSFSTLEIQRTEQGDSAMYLCASSLEVHYGYTFGSGTRLTVV.

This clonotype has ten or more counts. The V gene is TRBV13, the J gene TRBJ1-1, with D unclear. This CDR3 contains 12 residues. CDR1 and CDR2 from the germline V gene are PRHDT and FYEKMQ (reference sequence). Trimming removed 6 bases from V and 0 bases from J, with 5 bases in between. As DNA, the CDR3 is TGTGCCAGCAGAGAGCTGAACACTGAAGCTTTCTTT. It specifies CASRELNTEAFF.

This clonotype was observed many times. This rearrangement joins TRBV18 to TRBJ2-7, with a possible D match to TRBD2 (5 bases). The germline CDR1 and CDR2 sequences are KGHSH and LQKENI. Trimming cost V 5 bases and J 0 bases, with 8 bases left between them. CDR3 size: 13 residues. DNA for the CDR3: TGTGCCAGCTCAGAGGGTAGCTCCTACGAGCAGTACTTC. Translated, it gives CASSEGSSYEQYF.

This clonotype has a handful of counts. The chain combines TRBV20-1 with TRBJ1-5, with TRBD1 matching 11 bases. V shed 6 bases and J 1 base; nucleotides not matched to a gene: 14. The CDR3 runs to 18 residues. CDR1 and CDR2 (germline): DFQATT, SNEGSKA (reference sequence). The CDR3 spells CSALSGTGGKVSNQPQHF. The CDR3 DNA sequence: TGCAGTGCCCTTAGCGGGACAGGGGGAAAGGTGAGCAATCAGCCCCAGCATTTT.

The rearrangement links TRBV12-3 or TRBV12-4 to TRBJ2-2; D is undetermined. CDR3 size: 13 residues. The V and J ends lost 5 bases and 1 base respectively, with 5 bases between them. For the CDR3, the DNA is TGTGCCAGCAGTCCCCGGAACACCGGGGAGCTGTTTTTT. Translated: CASSPRNTGELFF.

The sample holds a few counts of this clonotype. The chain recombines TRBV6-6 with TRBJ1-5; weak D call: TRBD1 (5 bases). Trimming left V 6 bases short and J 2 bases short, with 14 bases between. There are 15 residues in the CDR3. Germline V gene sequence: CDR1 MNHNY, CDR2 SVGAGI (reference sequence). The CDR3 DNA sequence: TGTGCCAGCAGCCCAGGGTTTGATGGCAATCAGCCCCAGCATTTT. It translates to CASSPGFDGNQPQHF.

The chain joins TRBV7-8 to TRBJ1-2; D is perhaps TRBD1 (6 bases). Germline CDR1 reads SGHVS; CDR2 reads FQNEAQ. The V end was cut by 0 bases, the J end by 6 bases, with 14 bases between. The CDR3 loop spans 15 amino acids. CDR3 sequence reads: CASSLAVGAQDGYTF. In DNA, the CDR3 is TGTGCCAGCAGCTTAGCCGTGGGGGCGCAGGATGGCTACACCTTC.

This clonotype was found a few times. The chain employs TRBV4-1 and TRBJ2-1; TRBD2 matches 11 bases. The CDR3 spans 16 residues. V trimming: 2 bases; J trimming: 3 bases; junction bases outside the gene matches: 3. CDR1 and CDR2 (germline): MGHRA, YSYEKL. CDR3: CASSQTSGGFYNEQFF. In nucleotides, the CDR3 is TGCGCCAGCAGCCAAACTAGCGGGGGCTTCTACAATGAGCAGTTCTTC.

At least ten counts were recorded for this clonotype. The DNA of the CDR3 is TGCGCCAGCAGCCCCGGGGGAGTCAAAGAGACCCAGTACTTC. Its translation is CASSPGGVKETQYF. The chain uses TRBV5-1 and TRBJ2-5, with D possibly being TRBD2 (6 bases). V shed 4 bases and J shed 3 bases, with 13 bases lying between them. The germline V gene has CDR1 SGHRS and CDR2 YFSETQ. The CDR3 spans 14 residues.

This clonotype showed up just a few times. DNA of the CDR3: TGTGCCAGCAGCTCATTAGGGGGGCGTCAGCCCCAGCATTTT. As protein: CASSSLGGRQPQHF. The gene calls are TRBV11-2 and TRBJ1-5, with D perhaps matching TRBD1 (6 bases). The CDR3 consists of 14 residues. The V and J ends lost 4 bases and 6 bases respectively, with 13 bases between them. Germline assignment: CDR1 SGHAT and CDR2 FQNNGV.

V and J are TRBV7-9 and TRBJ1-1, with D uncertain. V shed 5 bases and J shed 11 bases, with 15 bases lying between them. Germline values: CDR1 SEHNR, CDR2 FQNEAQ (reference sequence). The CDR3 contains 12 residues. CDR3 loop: CASSQDDAWAFF. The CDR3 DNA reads TGTGCCAGCAGCCAGGACGATGCCTGGGCTTTCTTT.